Following are 7 T cell receptor beta chains from one sample sequenced in a study of T-cell reconstitution after alpha-beta-depleted transplantation in children. Unique molecular identifiers were incorporated when the TCRbeta library was constructed. From the PCR reads, TCRdb called clonotypes with MiXCR, one entry per CDR3 protein. The sample includes some 830,000 distinct CDR3 sequences, roughly 15% of them seen just once. The source material was PBMCs, mostly from graft donor cells, sampled 360 days after TCRalphabeta/CD19-depleted stem cell transplant. All receptors derive from a male patient younger than 18 who had a stem cell transplant for acute lymphoblastic leukemia, so the T cells may come from the graft donor.

CDR3 nucleotides: TGTGCCAGCAGCGTAGGGGATACCAATCAGCCCCAGCATTTT. This translates into CASSVGDTNQPQHF. The V gene is TRBV9, the J gene TRBJ1-5, with D hard to call. The CDR3 is 14 amino acids. The V and J ends lost 0 bases and 3 bases respectively, with 7 bases between them. Per the germline V gene, CDR1 is SGDLS and CDR2 is YYNGEE. Using reference TRBV9 and TRBJ1-5 for the parts outside the CDR3, the full variable domain is DSGVTQTPKHLITATGQRVTLRCSPRSGDLSVYWYQQSLDQGLQFLIQYYNGEERAKGNILERFSAQQFPDLHSELNLSSLELGDSALYFCASSVGDTNQPQHFGDGTRLSIL.

Only a few counts were recorded for this clonotype. An end of the junction does not agree with germline; a read error may underlie this. The chain uses TRBV5-1 and TRBJ2-7; the match to TRBD2 covers 11 bases. Germline CDR1 and CDR2: SGHRS and YFSETQ. The CDR3 is 14 residues long. The CDR3 loop reads CASTLAGGPILVDF. The CDR3 DNA reads TGCGCCAGCACCTTAGCGGGAGGGCCCATACTCGTGGACTTC.

The chain recombines TRBV27 with TRBJ1-1, with D maybe TRBD1 (5 bases). Trimming took 3 bases from V and 6 from J, leaving 20 bases between them. The germline V gene has CDR1 MNHEY and CDR2 SMNVEV (reference sequence). CDR3 length equals 16 residues. CDR3 bases: TGTGCCAGCAGTTTTTTACCAGGGTTGGGGGGGGCTGAAGCTTTCTTT. This sequence encodes CASSFLPGLGGAEAFF.

This clonotype was recorded at least ten times. The V call is TRBV7-9, the J call TRBJ2-1; TRBD2 aligns across 7 bases. The V gene end was trimmed by 3 bases and the J gene end by 8 bases; junction bases not matched to a gene: 7. Per the germline V gene, CDR1 is SEHNR and CDR2 is FQNEAQ (reference sequence). This CDR3 spans 14 amino acids. The CDR3 nucleotides are TGTGCCAGCAGCTTCACAAGACTAGCTGATGAGCAGTTCTTC. Residues: CASSFTRLADEQFF. The variable domain in full, completed from reference TRBV7-9 and TRBJ2-1, reads DTGVSQNPRHKITKRGQNVTFRCDPISEHNRLYWYRQTLGQGPEFLTYFQNEAQLEKSRLLSDRFSAERPKGSFSTLEIQRTEQGDSAMYLCASSFTRLADEQFFGPGTRLTVL.

This sequence joins TRBV4-1 and TRBJ2-7; 12 nucleotides agree with TRBD2. V lost 2 bases and J lost 3; bases outside the gene matches: 5. CDR3 length: 16 residues. Germline loops: CDR1 MGHRA, CDR2 YSYEKL. The CDR3 spells CASSQLLTSGSYEQYF. CDR3 in DNA: TGCGCCAGCAGCCAATTGTTGACTAGCGGGAGCTACGAGCAGTACTTC.

The chain joins TRBV30 to TRBJ2-1, with 7 bases aligning to TRBD2. The CDR3 spans 14 residues. J gave up 4 bases and V 4 bases, and 7 bases lay outside the gene matches. Germline-derived CDR1 and CDR2 are GTSNPN and SVGIG (reference sequence). CDR3 bases: TGTGCCTGGACGGGAGCTAGCGGATACAATGAGCAGTTCTTC. Its translation is CAWTGASGYNEQFF.

There are a few counts of this clonotype. The genes are TRBV29-1 and TRBJ2-5; D is perhaps TRBD2 (5 bases). V lost 5 bases, J lost 5 bases, and 12 bases lay in between. Germline loops: CDR1 SQVTM, CDR2 ANQGSEA. The CDR3 is 12 residues long. CDR3 region: CSVRAGGETQYF. The CDR3 DNA is TGCAGCGTTCGTGCGGGCGGGGAGACCCAGTACTTC.